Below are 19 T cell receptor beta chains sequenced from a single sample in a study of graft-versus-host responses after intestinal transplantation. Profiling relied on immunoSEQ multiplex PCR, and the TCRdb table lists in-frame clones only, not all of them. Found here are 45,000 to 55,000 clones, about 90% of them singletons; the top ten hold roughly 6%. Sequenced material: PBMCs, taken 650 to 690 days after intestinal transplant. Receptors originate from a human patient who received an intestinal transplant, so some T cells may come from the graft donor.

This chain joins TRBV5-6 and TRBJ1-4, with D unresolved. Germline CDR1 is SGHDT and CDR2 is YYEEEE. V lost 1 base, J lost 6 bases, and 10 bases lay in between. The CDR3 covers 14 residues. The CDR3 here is CASSLKSGDEKLFF. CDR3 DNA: TGTGCCAGCAGCTTGAAGTCCGGGGATGAAAAACTGTTTTTT. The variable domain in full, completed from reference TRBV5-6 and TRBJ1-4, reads DAGVTQSPTHLIKTRGQQVTLRCSPKSGHDTVSWYQQALGQGPQFIFQYYEEEERQRGNFPDRFSGHQFPNYSSELNVNALLLGDSALYLCASSLKSGDEKLFFGSGTQLSVL.

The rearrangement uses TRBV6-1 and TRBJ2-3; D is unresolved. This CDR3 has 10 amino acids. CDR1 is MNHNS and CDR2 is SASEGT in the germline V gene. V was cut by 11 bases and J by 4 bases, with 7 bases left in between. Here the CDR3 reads CAVVADTQYF. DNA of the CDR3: TGTGCCGTCGTAGCAGATACGCAGTATTTT.

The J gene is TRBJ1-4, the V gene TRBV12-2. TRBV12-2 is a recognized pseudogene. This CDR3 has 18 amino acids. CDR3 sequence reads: CASQEGPRILIANEKLFF. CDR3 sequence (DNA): TGTGCAAGTCAGGAGGGGCCACGGATCCTGATAGCTAATGAAAAACTGTTTTTT.

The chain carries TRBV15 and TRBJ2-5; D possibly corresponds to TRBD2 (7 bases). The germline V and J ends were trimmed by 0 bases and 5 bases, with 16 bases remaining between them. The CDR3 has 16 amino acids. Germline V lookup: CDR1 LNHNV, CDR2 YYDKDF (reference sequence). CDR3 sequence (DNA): TGTGCCACCAGCAGAGACGGGGGGCGGATATCGGAGACCCAGTACTTC. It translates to CATSRDGGRISETQYF.

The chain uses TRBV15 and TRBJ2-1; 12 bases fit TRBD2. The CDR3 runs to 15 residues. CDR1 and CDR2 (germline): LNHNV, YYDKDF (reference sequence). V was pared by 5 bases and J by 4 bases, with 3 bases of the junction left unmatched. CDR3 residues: CATSPTSGGYNEQFF. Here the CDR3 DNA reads TGTGCCACCAGCCCAACTAGCGGGGGGTACAATGAGCAGTTCTTC.

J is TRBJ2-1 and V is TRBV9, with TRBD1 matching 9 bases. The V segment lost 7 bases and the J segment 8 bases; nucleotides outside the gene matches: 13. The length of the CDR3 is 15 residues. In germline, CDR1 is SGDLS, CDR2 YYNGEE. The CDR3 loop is CASGGQGRYVDEQFF. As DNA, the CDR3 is TGTGCCAGCGGTGGACAGGGGCGATACGTTGATGAGCAGTTCTTC. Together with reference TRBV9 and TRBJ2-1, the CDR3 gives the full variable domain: DSGVTQTPKHLITATGQRVTLRCSPRSGDLSVYWYQQSLDQGLQFLIQYYNGEERAKGNILERFSAQQFPDLHSELNLSSLELGDSALYFCASGGQGRYVDEQFFGPGTRLTVL.

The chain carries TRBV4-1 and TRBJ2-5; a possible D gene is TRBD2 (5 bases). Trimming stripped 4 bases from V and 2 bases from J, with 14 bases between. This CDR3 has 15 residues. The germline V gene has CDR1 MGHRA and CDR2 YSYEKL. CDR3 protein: CASSLREIGQETQYF. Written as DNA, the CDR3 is TGCGCCAGCAGCCTCCGGGAAATTGGACAAGAGACCCAGTACTTC.

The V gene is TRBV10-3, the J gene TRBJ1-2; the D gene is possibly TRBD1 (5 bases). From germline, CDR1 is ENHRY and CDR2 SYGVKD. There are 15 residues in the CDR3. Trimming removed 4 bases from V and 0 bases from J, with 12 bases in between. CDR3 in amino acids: CAISATGTSNYGYTF. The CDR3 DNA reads TGTGCCATCAGTGCCACCGGGACTTCTAACTATGGCTACACCTTC.

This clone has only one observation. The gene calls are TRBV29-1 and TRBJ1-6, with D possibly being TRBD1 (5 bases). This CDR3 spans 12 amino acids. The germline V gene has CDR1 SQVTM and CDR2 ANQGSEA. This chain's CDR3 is CRGGGRSSPLHF. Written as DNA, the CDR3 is TGCAGGGGGGGAGGTAGAAGTTCACCCCTCCACTTT.

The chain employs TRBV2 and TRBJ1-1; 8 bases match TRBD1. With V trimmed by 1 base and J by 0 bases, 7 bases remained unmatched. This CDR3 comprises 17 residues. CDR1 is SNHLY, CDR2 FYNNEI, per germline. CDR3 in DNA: TGTGCCAGCAGTGAAGGAGGACAGGGTCCTATGAACACTGAAGCTTTCTTT. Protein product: CASSEGGQGPMNTEAFF.

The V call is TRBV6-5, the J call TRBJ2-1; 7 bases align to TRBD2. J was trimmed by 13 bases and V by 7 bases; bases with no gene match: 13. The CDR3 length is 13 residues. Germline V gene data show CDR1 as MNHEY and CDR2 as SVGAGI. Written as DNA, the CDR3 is TGTGCCAGCACCCCATTGGGGGGGGAGTCCCAGTTCTTC. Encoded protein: CASTPLGGESQFF.

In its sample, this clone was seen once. The CDR3 sequence is CASSVGSVEGSGYTF. For the CDR3, the DNA is TGTGCCAGCAGCGTAGGGTCGGTAGAAGGCTCAGGCTACACCTTC. The gene calls are TRBV9 and TRBJ1-2; no definite D call. The length of the CDR3 is 15 residues. Germline V gene data show CDR1 as SGDLS and CDR2 as YYNGEE. Between the trimmed V and J ends, which lost 0 bases and 8 bases, there was a span of 17 bases.

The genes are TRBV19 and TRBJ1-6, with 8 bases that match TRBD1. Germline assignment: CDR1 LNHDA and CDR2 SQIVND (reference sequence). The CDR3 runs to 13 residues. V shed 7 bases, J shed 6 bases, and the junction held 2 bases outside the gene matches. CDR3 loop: CASNDRGNSPLHF. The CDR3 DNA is TGTGCCAGTAACGACAGGGGTAATTCACCCCTCCACTTT.

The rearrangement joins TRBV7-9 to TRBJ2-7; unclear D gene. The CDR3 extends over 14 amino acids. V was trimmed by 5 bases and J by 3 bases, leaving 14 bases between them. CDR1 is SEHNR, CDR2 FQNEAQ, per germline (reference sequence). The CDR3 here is CASSPRTGFYEQYF. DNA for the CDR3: TGTGCCAGCAGCCCGCGGACGGGCTTCTACGAGCAGTACTTC.

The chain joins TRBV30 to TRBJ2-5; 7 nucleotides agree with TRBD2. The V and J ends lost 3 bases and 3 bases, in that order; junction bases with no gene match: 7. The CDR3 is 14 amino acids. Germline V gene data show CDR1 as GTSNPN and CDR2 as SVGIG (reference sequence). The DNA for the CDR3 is TGTGCCTGGAGCGGGGGGTTTTGGGAAGAGACCCAGTACTTC. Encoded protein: CAWSGGFWEETQYF. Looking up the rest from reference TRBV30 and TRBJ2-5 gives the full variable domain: SQTIHQWPATLVQPVGSPLSLECTVEGTSNPNLYWYRQAAGRGLQLLFYSVGIGQISSEVPQNLSASRPQDRQFILSSKKLLLSDSGFYLCAWSGGFWEETQYFGPGTRLLVL.

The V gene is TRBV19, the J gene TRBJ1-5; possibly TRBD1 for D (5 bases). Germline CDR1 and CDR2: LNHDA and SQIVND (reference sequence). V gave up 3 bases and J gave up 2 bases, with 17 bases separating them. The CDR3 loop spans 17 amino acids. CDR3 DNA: TGTGCCAGTAGTATGTGGGCCCCGGGGCTACGCAATCAGCCCCAGCATTTT. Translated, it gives CASSMWAPGLRNQPQHF.

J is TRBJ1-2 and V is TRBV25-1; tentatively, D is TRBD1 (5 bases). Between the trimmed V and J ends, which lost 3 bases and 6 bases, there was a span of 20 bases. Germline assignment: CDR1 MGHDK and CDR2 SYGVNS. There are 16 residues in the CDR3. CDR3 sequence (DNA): TGTGCCAGCAGTGATAATCTTTTGGGGGTGAAAAATGGCTACACCTTC. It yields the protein CASSDNLLGVKNGYTF.

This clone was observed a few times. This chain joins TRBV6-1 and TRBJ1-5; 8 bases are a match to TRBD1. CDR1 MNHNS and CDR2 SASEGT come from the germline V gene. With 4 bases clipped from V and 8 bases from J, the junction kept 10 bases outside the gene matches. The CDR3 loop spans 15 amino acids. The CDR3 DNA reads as TGTGCCAGCAGTGCCATCGACAGGGGATGGGAGCCCCAGCATTTT. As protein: CASSAIDRGWEPQHF.

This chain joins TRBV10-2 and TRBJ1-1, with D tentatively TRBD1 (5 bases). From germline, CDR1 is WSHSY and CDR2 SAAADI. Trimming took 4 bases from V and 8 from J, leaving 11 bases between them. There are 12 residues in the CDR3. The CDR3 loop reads CASSAGWQEAFF. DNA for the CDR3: TGCGCCAGCAGTGCAGGGTGGCAAGAAGCTTTCTTT.